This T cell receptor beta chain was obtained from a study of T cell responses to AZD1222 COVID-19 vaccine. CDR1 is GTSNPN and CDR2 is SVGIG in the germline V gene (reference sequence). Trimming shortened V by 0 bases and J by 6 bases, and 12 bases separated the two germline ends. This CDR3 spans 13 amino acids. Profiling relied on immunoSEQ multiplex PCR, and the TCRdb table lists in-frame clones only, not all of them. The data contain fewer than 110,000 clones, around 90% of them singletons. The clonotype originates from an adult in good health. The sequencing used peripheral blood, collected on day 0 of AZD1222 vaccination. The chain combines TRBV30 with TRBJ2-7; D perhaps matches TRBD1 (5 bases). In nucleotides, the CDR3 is TGTGCCTGGAGTGTACGCCCAGGGTCCGAGCAGTACTTC. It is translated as CAWSVRPGSEQYF.